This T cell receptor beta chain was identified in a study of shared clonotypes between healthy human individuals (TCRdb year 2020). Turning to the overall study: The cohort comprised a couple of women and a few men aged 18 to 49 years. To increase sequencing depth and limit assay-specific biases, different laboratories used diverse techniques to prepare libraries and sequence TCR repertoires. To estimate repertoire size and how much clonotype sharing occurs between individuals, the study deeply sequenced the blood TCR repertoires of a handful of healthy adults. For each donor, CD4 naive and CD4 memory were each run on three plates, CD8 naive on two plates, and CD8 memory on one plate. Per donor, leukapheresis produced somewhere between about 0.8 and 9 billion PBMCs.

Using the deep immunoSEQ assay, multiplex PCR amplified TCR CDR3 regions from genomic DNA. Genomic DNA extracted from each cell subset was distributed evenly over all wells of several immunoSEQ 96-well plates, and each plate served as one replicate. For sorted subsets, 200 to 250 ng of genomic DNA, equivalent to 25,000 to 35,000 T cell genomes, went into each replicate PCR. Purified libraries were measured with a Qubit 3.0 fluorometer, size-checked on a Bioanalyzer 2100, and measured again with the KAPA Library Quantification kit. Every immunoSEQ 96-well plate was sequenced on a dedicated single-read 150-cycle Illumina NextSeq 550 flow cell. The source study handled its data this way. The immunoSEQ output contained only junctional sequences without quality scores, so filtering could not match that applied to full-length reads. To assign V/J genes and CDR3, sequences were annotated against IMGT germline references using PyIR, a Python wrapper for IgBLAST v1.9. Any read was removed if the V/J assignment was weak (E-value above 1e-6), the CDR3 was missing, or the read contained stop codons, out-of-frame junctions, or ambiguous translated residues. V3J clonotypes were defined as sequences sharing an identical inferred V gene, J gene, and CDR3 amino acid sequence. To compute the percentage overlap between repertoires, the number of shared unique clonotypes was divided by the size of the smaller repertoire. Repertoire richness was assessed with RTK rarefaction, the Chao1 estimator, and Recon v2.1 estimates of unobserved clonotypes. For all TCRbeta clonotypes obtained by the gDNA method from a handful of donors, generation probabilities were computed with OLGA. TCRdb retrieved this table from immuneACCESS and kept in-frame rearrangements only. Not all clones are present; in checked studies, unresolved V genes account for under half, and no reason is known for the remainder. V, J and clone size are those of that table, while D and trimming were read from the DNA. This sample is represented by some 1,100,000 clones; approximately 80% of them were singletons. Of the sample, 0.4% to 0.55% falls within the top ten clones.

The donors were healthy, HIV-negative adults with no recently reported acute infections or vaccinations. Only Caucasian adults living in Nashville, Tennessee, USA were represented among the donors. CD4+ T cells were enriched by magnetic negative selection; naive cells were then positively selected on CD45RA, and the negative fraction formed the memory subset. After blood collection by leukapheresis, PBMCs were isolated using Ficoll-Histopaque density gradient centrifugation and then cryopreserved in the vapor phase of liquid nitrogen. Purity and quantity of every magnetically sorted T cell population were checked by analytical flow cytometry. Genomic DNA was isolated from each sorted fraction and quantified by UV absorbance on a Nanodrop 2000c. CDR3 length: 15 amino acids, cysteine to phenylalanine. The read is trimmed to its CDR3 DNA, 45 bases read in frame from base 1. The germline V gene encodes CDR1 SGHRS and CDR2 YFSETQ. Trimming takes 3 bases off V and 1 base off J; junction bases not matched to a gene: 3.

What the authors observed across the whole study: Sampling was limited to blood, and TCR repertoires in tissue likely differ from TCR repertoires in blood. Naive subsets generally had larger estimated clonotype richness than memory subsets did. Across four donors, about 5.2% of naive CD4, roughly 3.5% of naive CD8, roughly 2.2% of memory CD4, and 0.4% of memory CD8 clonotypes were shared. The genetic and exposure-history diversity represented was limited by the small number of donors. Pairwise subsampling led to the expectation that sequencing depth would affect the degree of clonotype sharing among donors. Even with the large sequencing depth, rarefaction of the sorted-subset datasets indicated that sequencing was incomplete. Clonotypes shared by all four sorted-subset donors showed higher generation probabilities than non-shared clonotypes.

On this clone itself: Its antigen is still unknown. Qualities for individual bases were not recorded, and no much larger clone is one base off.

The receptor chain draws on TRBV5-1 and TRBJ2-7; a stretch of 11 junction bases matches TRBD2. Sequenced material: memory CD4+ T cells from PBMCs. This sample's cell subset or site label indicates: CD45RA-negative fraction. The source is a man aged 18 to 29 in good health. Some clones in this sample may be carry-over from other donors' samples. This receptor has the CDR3 CASSSGLAESYEQYF. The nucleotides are TGCGCCAGCAGCTCGGGACTAGCGGAGTCCTACGAGCAGTACTTC. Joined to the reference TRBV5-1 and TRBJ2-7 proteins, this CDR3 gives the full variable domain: KAGVTQTPRYLIKTRGQQVTLSCSPISGHRSVSWYQQTPGQGLQFLFEYFSETQRNKGNFPGRFSGRQFSNSRSEMNVSTLELGDSALYLCASSSGLAESYEQYFGPGTRLTVT.